This record concerns one TCR beta chain sequence. Other DNA sequences from this sample encode an identical CDR3 as well. These data come from a study of shared clonotypes between healthy human individuals. There are 16 residues in the CDR3. Looked up from germline, CDR1 is SGHRS and CDR2 is YFSETQ. J was trimmed by 4 bases and V by 0 bases; bases with no gene match: 1. The table came from immunoSEQ multiplex PCR; TCRdb's copy has only in-frame clones and leaves some out. The sample contains approximately 1,000,000 clones, approximately 80% of which appear only once. The chain combines TRBV5-1 with TRBJ2-2; 12 bases match TRBD2. The clonotype originates from a young man in good health. Some clones in this sample may be carry-over from other donors' samples. The specimen sequenced was memory CD4+ T cells from PBMCs. Described subset: CD45RA-negative fraction. DNA of the CDR3: TGCGCCAGCAGCTTGGGACTAGCGGGAGTCACCGGGGAGCTGTTTTTT. Translated: CASSLGLAGVTGELFF.